This TCR beta chain was identified in a study of CD8+CD57+ T cells in acquired aplastic anemia. Study information: Sorted CD4+ and CD8+ cells gave an average of approximately 3 ug of DNA. Healthy donors had, on average, about 10.8 million reads for their CD4+ cells. The study, taken as a whole, reports: Patients and controls had CD8+ Simpson's diversity values that were not significantly distinct. Found in both controls and patients were some 30 CD8+ CDR3 sequences.

Genomic DNA, the template, was used for profiling of the TCR beta VDJ and CDR3. TCRdb reanalysed the reads using MiXCR and keeps one entry per CDR3 protein. The sample records about 170,000 distinct CDR3 sequences, 55% to 75% being singletons. The ends lost 4 bases at V and 5 bases at J; junction bases unmatched: 1. The CDR3 has 13 residues. Worth noting for this clonotype: Its antigen is not known.

This receptor was taken from a human donor in good health. Material for sequencing was sorted CD4+, CD8+, or CD8+CD57+ T cells (not recorded which) from PBMCs. The chain uses TRBV12-3 or TRBV12-4 and TRBJ1-1; 10 bases map to TRBD1. The CDR3 DNA follows: TGTGCCAGCAGTTGGGGACAGGGGACTGAAGCTTTCTTT. Encoded protein: CASSWGQGTEAFF.